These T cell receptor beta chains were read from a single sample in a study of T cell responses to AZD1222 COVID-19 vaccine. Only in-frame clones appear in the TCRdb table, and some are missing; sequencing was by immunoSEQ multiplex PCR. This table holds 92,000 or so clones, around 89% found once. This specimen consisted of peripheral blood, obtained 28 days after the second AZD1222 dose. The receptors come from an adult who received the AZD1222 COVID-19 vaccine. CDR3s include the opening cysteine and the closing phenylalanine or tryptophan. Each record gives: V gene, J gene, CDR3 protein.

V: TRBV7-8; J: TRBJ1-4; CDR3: CASSLDWTPTRSEKLFF
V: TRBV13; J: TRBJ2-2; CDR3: CASSFDWDTNTGELFF
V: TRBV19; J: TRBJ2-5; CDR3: CASSMGGLAGAKETQYF
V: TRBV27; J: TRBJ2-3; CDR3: CASSLWTETTDTQYF
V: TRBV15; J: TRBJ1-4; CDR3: CATSRPILGTATNEKLFF
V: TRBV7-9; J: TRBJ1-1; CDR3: CASSLGPSTEAFF
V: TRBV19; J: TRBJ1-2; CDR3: CASSTGQGDYGYTF
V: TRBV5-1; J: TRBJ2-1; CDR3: CASRSSSYNEQFF
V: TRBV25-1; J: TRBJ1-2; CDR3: CASRPVGGRGIDGYTF
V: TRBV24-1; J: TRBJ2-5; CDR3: CATSDLRDSQETQYF
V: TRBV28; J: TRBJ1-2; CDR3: CASSFGTVNYGYTF
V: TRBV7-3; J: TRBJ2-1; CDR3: CASSSGPGQLIASSYNEQFF
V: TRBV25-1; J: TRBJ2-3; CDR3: CASSGLGTLSGFTAHQYF
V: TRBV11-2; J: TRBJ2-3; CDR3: CASSSLGDRSTDTQYF
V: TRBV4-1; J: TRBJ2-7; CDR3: CASSQGAGSSSYEQYF
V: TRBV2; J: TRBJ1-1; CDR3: CASRPRREPEAFF
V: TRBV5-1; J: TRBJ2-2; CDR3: CASSSSGTASTGELFF
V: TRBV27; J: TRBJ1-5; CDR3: CASSFMHF
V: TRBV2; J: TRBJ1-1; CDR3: CASSEGRGRPEAFF
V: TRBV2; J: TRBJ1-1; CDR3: CASKGQGSRYTEAFF
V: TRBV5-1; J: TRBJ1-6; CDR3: CASSLATGTPRSPLHF
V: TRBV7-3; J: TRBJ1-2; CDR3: CASAWTGEGGYTF
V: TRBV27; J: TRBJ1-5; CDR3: CASSLGTASQPQHF
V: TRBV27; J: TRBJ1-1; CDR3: CASSSTPSRQLNTEAFF
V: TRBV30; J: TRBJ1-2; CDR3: CAWGYYGYTF
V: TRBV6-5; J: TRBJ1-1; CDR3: CASSYSRKAGTEAFF
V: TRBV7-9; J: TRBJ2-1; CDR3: CASSRDFTYNEQFF
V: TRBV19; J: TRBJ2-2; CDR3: CASRQEDGELFF
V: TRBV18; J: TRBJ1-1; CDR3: CASSPTRGSMNTEAFF
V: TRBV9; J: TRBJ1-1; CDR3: CASSPTAVGRNTEAFF
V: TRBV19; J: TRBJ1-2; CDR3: CASSGRRMNGYTF
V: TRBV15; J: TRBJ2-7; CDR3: CATSPRRGAYEQYF
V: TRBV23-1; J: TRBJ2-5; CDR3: CASRLLSGALAAETQYF
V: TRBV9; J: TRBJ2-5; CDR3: CASSTSGGAGETQYF
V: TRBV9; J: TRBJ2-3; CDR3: CASSAGADTQYF
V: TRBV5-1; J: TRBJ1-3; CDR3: CASSYGGTIYF
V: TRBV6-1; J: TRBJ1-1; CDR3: CASSELRPNTEAFF
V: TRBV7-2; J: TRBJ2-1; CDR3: CASSSDGGPYNEQFF
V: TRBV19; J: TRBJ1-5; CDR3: CASSIGQNSNQPQHF
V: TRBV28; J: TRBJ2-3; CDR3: CASSFPSSGGTDTQYF
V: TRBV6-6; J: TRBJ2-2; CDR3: CASRFDRNTGELFF
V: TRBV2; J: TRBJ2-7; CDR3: CASSDASGTGGWASYEQYF
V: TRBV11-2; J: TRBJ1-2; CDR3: CASSTYSGPLIYGYTF
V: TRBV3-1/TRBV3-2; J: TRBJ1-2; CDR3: CASSQRFTNYGYTF
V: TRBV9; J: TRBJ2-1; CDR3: CASSATGTGSNEQFF
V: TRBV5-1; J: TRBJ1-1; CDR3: CASSPGTGGSEAFF
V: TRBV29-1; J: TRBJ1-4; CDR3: CSVDGGNGNEKLFF
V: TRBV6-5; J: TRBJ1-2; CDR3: CASSYTGQGAVYGYTF